This T cell receptor beta chain appears in the sequencing data of a study of T cells in Graves' hyperthyroidism and ophthalmopathy. Broader study findings: Separating ophthalmopathy from stable hyperthyroidism was achieved by a 13 V-J model.

At least ten counts were recorded for this clonotype. The antigen remains undetermined. Amplification of TCR beta CDR3 regions used RNA as the template. The HTBI primer set drove a first-round RT-PCR of the TCR CDR3. A single record per CDR3 protein comes from TCRdb applying MiXCR to the multiplex PCR reads. The sample lists about 270,000 distinct CDR3 sequences, less than 30% occurring once. The V gene lost 3 bases and the J gene lost 0 bases, with 10 bases spanning the gap. Germline V CDR1 and CDR2: DFQATT, SNEGSKA (reference sequence). The CDR3 runs to 14 residues. This receptor was obtained from a man in his forties with Graves' hyperthyroidism that later progressed to Graves' ophthalmopathy. This rearrangement joins TRBV20-1 to TRBJ2-3; TRBD2 is a possible D gene (5 bases). The sequencing input was blood. The CDR3 here is CSASFGGSTDTQYF. The CDR3, as DNA: TGCAGTGCTAGTTTTGGCGGGAGCACAGATACGCAGTATTTT.